The clone carrying this T cell receptor beta chain was counted between two and nine times. The target antigen is unknown. The data derive from a study of beta chain features in type 1 diabetes. Study-wide background: Cell yields, age and gender were similar between patients and healthy donors.

Stem cell-like memory, regulatory, central memory and naive CD4+ cells were sorted via CD45RO/CCR7/CD25/CD127/CD95/CD27. This CDR3 comprises 13 residues. Germline CDR1 and CDR2: LNHDA and SQIVND (reference sequence). V gave up 5 bases and J gave up 5 bases, with 12 bases separating them. Reverse transcription of all isolated RNA meant that expressed TCRB transcripts were sequenced. Clones were sequenced by immunoSEQ multiplex PCR, and TCRdb holds only the in-frame ones, with some missing. The repertoire holds about 370,000 clones, with 8% to 10% as singletons. Study observations and caveats: Across all four CD4+ subsets, people with type 1 diabetes showed modestly shorter TCRB CDR3s.

This rearrangement joins TRBV19 to TRBJ2-5; a possible D gene is TRBD2 (5 bases). The sequencing input was central memory CD4+ T cells from blood. The receptor's source is a man younger than 45 with type 1 diabetes. The CDR3 nucleotides are TGTGCCAGTAGTGGAGGACGTGGGGAGACCCAGTACTTC. Translating gives CASSGGRGETQYF.